A selection of T cell receptor beta chains follows, all from one sample in a study of T cell repertoires in aging, cancer and after chemotherapy. TCRdb independently ran MiXCR on the multiplex PCR reads; one entry per CDR3 protein. The sample consists of 2,800 or so distinct CDR3 sequences, 30% of them appearing once. What was sequenced was blood. Every receptor here comes from a human donor in good health. Each CDR3 is given with its conserved first and last residue. A D gene is named only where the DNA matches it firmly. Some rows mark clone size as missing; the rest say once, few, many or name a class of expanded clone.

V gene	D gene	clone size	J gene	CDR3 protein	CDR3 DNA
TRBV5-1	TRBD2	few	TRBJ2-7	CASSSGVSSYEQYF	TGCGCCAGCAGCAGCGGGGTAAGCTCCTACGAGCAGTACTTC
TRBV12-3/TRBV12-4	.	medium-sized	TRBJ1-1	CASSFGGMNTEAFF	TGTGCCAGCAGTTTCGGGGGAATGAACACTGAAGCTTTCTTT
TRBV7-6	.	.	TRBJ2-5	CARSERGETQYF	TGTGCCAGAAGCGAGCGCGGCGAGACCCAGTACTTC
TRBV10-3	.	.	TRBJ1-4	CAISEAGNEKLFF	TGTGCCATCAGTGAGGCAGGGAATGAAAAACTGTTTTTT
TRBV12-3/TRBV12-4	.	.	TRBJ1-5	CAGRTGGGSNQPQHF	TGTGCCGGCCGGACGGGAGGGGGGAGCAATCAGCCCCAGCATTTT
TRBV7-6	.	medium-sized	TRBJ2-2	CASSLEVKTNTGELFF	TGTGCCAGCAGCTTGGAGGTTAAGACGAACACCGGGGAGCTGTTTTTT
TRBV27	TRBD1	.	TRBJ1-2	CASSLSGQGVTGYTF	TGTGCCAGCAGTTTGTCGGGACAGGGGGTAACTGGCTACACCTTC
TRBV20-1	TRBD2	.	TRBJ2-5	CSAAGGGETQYF	TGCAGTGCCGCGGGGGGTGGAGAGACCCAGTACTTC
TRBV7-9	.	.	TRBJ2-5	CASSLDGAGQETQYF	TGTGCCAGCAGCTTGGATGGGGCGGGACAAGAGACCCAGTACTTC
TRBV6-4	.	medium-sized	TRBJ2-7	CASSDSMESEQYF	TGTGCCAGCAGTGACTCGATGGAAAGCGAGCAGTACTTC
TRBV6-5	TRBD1	once	TRBJ1-5	CASSLDRGNQPQHF	TGTGCCAGCAGCCTGGACAGGGGGAATCAGCCCCAGCATTTT
TRBV11-1	TRBD2	medium-sized	TRBJ2-7	CASSHGREGSYEQYF	TGTGCCAGCAGCCACGGGCGGGAGGGGTCCTACGAGCAGTACTTC
TRBV5-6	.	medium-sized	TRBJ2-7	CASSLSLQGTYEQYF	TGTGCCAGCAGCTTGAGTTTGCAGGGGACCTACGAGCAGTACTTC
TRBV15	TRBD1	.	TRBJ2-5	CATSSQGGQSQETQYF	TGTGCCACCAGCAGCCAAGGGGGACAGTCCCAAGAGACCCAGTACTTC
TRBV24-1	TRBD1	.	TRBJ1-2	CATSDQGAYGYTF	TGTGCCACCAGTGACCAGGGGGCTTATGGCTACACCTTC
TRBV20-1	TRBD1	.	TRBJ1-1	CSAAQGALTEAFF	TGCAGTGCTGCACAGGGGGCTCTAACTGAAGCTTTCTTT
TRBV5-1	.	few	TRBJ2-5	CASSLQQWPQETQYF	TGCGCCAGCAGCTTGCAGCAGTGGCCCCAAGAGACCCAGTACTTC
TRBV24-1	.	medium-sized	TRBJ2-3	CATSDPLLLEGADTQYF	TGTGCCACCAGTGATCCCCTTCTGCTCGAAGGGGCAGATACGCAGTATTTT
TRBV6-1	TRBD1	medium-sized	TRBJ2-1	CASRGQGNNEQFF	TGTGCCAGCCGGGGACAGGGGAACAATGAGCAGTTCTTC
TRBV12-3/TRBV12-4	TRBD1	few	TRBJ1-1	CASSLTQGTEAFF	TGTGCCAGCAGTCTTACACAGGGGACTGAAGCTTTCTTT
TRBV4-1	.	.	TRBJ2-2	CASSPGSRETGELFF	TGCGCCAGCAGCCCCGGGAGCCGAGAGACCGGGGAGCTGTTTTTT
TRBV19	TRBD1	few	TRBJ1-5	CASSKRTGGQPQHF	TGTGCCAGTAGTAAAAGGACAGGGGGCCAGCCCCAGCATTTT
TRBV18	.	medium-sized	TRBJ2-7	CASSAGVGSYEQYF	TGTGCCAGCTCAGCAGGGGTGGGTTCCTACGAGCAGTACTTC
TRBV5-6	TRBD2	.	TRBJ2-7	CASSGSFWTSGSYEQYF	TGTGCCAGCAGCGGGTCCTTTTGGACTAGCGGCTCCTACGAGCAGTACTTC
TRBV28	.	medium-sized	TRBJ2-4	CASRTKNIQYF	TGTGCCAGCCGAACCAAAAACATTCAGTACTTC
TRBV6-2/TRBV6-3	.	large	TRBJ2-7	CASSYGQSSYEQYF	TGTGCCAGCAGTTACGGACAGAGCTCCTACGAGCAGTACTTC
TRBV25-1	.	.	TRBJ1-1	CASRAMNTEAFF	TGTGCCAGCAGAGCCATGAACACTGAAGCTTTCTTT
TRBV30	TRBD1	.	TRBJ1-5	CAWSDRGLQPQHF	TGTGCCTGGAGTGACAGGGGGCTGCAGCCCCAGCATTTT
TRBV20-1	TRBD1	medium-sized	TRBJ1-6	CSAATGARGYSPLHF	TGCAGTGCAGCGACAGGGGCCCGAGGGTACTCACCCCTCCACTTT
TRBV11-2	TRBD2	medium-sized	TRBJ2-3	CASSSYSGSIPGTDTQYF	TGTGCCAGCAGCTCGTATAGCGGGAGTATTCCCGGCACAGATACGCAGTATTTT
TRBV14	TRBD2	.	TRBJ2-5	CASSQVSSGETQYF	TGTGCCAGCAGCCAAGTTTCTAGCGGAGAGACCCAGTACTTC
TRBV5-3	TRBD2	.	TRBJ2-3	CARSPTNVPGLAGEDTQYF	TGTGCCAGAAGCCCCACGAACGTTCCGGGACTAGCGGGAGAAGATACGCAGTATTTT
TRBV6-4	TRBD1	medium-sized	TRBJ2-2	CASKAQGETGELFF	TGTGCCAGCAAGGCCCAGGGGGAAACCGGGGAGCTGTTTTTT
TRBV6-5	TRBD2	medium-sized	TRBJ2-1	CASSSWTSGTSYNEQFF	TGTGCCAGCAGTTCCTGGACTAGCGGGACCTCCTACAATGAGCAGTTCTTC
TRBV4-1	.	medium-sized	TRBJ1-2	CASSRPLNYGYTF	TGCGCCAGCAGTCGACCACTGAACTATGGCTACACCTTC
TRBV20-1	TRBD2	few	TRBJ2-7	CSASRGSEPYEQYF	TGCAGTGCTAGTCGCGGGAGTGAGCCCTACGAGCAGTACTTC
TRBV19	TRBD1	.	TRBJ2-1	CASSPDRVEQFF	TGTGCCAGTAGTCCCGACAGGGTTGAGCAGTTCTTC
TRBV20-1	.	medium-sized	TRBJ2-5	CSARDPLGPLETQYF	TGCAGTGCTAGAGATCCACTGGGCCCGCTGGAGACCCAGTACTTC
TRBV20-1	.	medium-sized	TRBJ2-6	CSARDRNRESSGANVLTF	TGCAGTGCTAGAGATCGGAACAGGGAAAGCTCTGGGGCCAACGTCCTGACTTTC
TRBV18	.	once	TRBJ2-7	CASLSSLPYEQYF	TGTGCCAGCTTATCCTCTTTACCCTACGAGCAGTACTTC
TRBV5-1	TRBD1	medium-sized	TRBJ1-1	CASSARGQENTEAFF	TGCGCCAGCAGCGCCCGTGGACAGGAGAACACTGAAGCTTTCTTT
TRBV5-4	.	medium-sized	TRBJ1-1	CASSPPQGRTEAFF	TGTGCCAGCAGCCCCCCTCAGGGGCGGACTGAAGCTTTCTTT
TRBV6-4	TRBD2	.	TRBJ2-3	CASSGSGGAADTQYF	TGTGCCAGCAGTGGTAGCGGGGGGGCCGCTGATACGCAGTATTTT
TRBV11-2	.	.	TRBJ1-1	CASSLSALPRGTEAFF	TGTGCCAGCAGCTTATCCGCTCTTCCCCGAGGCACTGAAGCTTTCTTT
TRBV7-3	.	.	TRBJ1-1	CARSFRQNTEAFF	TGTGCCAGAAGCTTTCGACAAAACACTGAAGCTTTCTTT
TRBV6-2/TRBV6-3	.	few	TRBJ2-3	CASSYAEVDTQYF	TGTGCCAGCAGTTACGCGGAGGTAGATACGCAGTATTTT
TRBV6-5	.	.	TRBJ2-3	CASSYSGTDTQYF	TGTGCCAGCAGTTACTCCGGCACAGATACGCAGTATTTT
TRBV4-3	TRBD2	medium-sized	TRBJ2-7	CASSQVFAGANEQYF	TGCGCCAGCAGCCAAGTTTTTGCGGGAGCCAACGAGCAGTACTTC